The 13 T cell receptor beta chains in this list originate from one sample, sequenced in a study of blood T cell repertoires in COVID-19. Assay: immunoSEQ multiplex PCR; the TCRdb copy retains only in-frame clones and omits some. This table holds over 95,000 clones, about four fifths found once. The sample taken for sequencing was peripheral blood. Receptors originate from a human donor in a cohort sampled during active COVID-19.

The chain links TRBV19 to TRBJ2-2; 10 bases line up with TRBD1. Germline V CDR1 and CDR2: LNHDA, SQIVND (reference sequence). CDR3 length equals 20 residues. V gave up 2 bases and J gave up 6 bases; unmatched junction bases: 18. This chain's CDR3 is CASSIFYLVRDRGPPGELFF. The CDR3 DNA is TGTGCCAGTAGTATATTTTACTTGGTGAGGGACAGGGGACCGCCCGGGGAGCTGTTTTTT.

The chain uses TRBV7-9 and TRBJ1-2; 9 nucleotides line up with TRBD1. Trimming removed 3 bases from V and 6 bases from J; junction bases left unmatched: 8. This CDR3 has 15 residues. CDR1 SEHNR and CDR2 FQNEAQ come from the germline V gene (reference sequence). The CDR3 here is CASSFPTGGWHGYTF. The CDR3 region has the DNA TGTGCCAGCAGCTTCCCAACAGGGGGCTGGCATGGCTACACCTTC.

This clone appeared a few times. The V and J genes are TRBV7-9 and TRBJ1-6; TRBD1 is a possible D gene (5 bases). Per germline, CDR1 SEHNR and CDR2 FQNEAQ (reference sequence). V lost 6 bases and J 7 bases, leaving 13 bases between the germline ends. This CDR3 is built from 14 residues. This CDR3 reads CASSWDSPNSPLHF. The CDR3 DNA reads TGTGCCAGCAGTTGGGACTCCCCGAATTCACCCCTCCACTTT.

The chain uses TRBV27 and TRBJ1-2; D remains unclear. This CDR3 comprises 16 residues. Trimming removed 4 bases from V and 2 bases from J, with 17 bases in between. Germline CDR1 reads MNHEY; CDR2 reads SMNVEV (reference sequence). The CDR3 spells CASSSLYSFGNYGYTF. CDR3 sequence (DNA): TGTGCCAGCAGTTCTCTCTATAGTTTCGGGAACTATGGCTACACCTTC.

CDR3 residues: CASGTTGGFTEAFF. Here the CDR3 DNA reads TGTGCCAGTGGGACGACAGGGGGCTTTACTGAAGCTTTCTTT. The V call is TRBV19, the J call TRBJ1-1, with TRBD1 matching over 10 bases. Trimming removed 8 bases from V and 5 bases from J; junction bases left unmatched: 8. From germline, CDR1 is LNHDA and CDR2 SQIVND (reference sequence). The CDR3 covers 14 residues.

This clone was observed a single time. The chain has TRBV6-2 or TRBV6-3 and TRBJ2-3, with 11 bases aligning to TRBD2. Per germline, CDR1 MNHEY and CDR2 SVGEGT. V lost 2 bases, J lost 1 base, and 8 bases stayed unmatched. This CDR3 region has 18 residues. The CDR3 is CASSYGLAGGRGTDTQYF. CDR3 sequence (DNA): TGTGCCAGCAGTTACGGGCTAGCGGGGGGAAGGGGCACAGATACGCAGTATTTT.

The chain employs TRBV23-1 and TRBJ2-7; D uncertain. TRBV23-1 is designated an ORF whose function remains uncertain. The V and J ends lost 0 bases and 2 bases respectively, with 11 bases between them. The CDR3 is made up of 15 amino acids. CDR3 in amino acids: CASSQSTYQPYEQYF. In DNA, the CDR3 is TGCGCCAGCAGTCAATCAACATACCAACCCTACGAGCAGTACTTC.

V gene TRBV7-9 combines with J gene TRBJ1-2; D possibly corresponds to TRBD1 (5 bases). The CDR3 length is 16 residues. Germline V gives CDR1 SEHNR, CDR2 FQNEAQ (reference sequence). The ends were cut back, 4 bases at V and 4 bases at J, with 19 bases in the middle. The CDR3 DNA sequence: TGTGCCAGCAGCTCCCCCTACCGTAATAGGGGCTATGGCTACACCTTC. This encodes CASSSPYRNRGYGYTF.

CDR3 loop: CASSPRTATFKETQYF. The DNA for the CDR3 is TGTGCCAGCTCACCACGCACAGCTACGTTCAAAGAGACCCAGTACTTC. The V call is TRBV18, the J call TRBJ2-5, with D unresolved. V lost 1 base and J 3 bases, leaving 15 bases between the germline ends. CDR1 is KGHSH, CDR2 LQKENI, per germline. The CDR3 has 16 amino acids.

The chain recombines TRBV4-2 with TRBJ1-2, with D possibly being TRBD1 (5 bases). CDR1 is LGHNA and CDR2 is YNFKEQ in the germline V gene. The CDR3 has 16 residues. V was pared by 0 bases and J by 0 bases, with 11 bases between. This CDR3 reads CASSQDRTPANYGYTF. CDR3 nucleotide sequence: TGTGCCAGCAGCCAAGATAGGACACCTGCTAACTATGGCTACACCTTC.

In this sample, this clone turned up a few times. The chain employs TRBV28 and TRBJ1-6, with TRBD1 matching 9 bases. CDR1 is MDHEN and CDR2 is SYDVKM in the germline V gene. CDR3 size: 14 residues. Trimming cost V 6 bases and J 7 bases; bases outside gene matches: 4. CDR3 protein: CASRRQGGNSPLHF. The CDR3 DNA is TGTGCCAGCAGAAGACAGGGGGGGAATTCACCCCTCCACTTT.

This chain's CDR3 is CASSPGLARNTGELFF. DNA of the CDR3: TGCGCCAGCAGCCCGGGACTAGCGCGTAACACCGGGGAGCTGTTTTTT. This chain links TRBV5-1 with TRBJ2-2; TRBD2 matches at 10 bases. Germline CDR1 reads SGHRS; CDR2 reads YFSETQ. V shed 4 bases and J 2 bases; nucleotides not matched to a gene: 5. The CDR3 extends over 16 amino acids.

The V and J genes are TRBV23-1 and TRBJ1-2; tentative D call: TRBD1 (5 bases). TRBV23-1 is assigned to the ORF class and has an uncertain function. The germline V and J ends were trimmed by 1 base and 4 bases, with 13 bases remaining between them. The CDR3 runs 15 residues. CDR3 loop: CASSQFGGGTYGYTF. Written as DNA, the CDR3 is TGCGCCAGCAGTCAATTCGGGGGGGGGACCTATGGCTACACCTTC.